One and the same sample provided the 20 T cell receptor beta chains below, sequenced in a study of T cell changes during pregnancy in multiple sclerosis. TCRdb keeps only in-frame clones here, not all; method: immunoSEQ multiplex PCR. The sample lists about 38,000 clones, more than 75% occurring once. Material: CD8+ T cells from peripheral blood mononuclear cells, obtained in the third trimester of pregnancy. The source is a female donor with multiple sclerosis, enrolled in a pregnancy study.

J is TRBJ1-2 and V is TRBV30, with D possibly being TRBD1 (5 bases). CDR1 is GTSNPN, CDR2 SVGIG, per germline (reference sequence). The CDR3 consists of 14 residues. Between the trimmed V and J ends, which lost 0 bases and 6 bases, there was a span of 14 bases. The CDR3 coding sequence is TGTGCCTGGAGTGTCGGCAGGGCCCCTGATGGCTACACCTTC. It codes for CAWSVGRAPDGYTF.

The V and J genes are TRBV6-1 and TRBJ1-1; D not resolved. This CDR3 is built from 15 residues. Germline V gene data show CDR1 as MNHNS and CDR2 as SASEGT. V was cut by 7 bases and J by 7 bases, with 22 bases left in between. Written as DNA, the CDR3 is TGTGCCAGCACCCCGGGGAGGAGGCTCCAGGATGAAGCTTTCTTT. It encodes CASTPGRRLQDEAFF.

This clone has a single count. The rearrangement links TRBV12-5 to TRBJ1-5; D is uncertain. The germline V gene encodes CDR1 LGHNT and CDR2 FRNRAP. The CDR3 loop spans 14 amino acids. The V end was cut by 6 bases, the J end by 3 bases, with 12 bases between. CDR3 bases: TGTGCTAGTGGGCTGACGGGGTACAATCAGCCCCAGCATTTT. Translating gives CASGLTGYNQPQHF.

The chain uses TRBV14 and TRBJ2-7; the match to TRBD1 covers 8 bases. The germline gives CDR1 SGHDN, CDR2 FVKESK. The CDR3 covers 14 residues. V lost 3 bases, J lost 7 bases, and 8 bases stayed unmatched. CDR3 in amino acids: CASSHPGQEREQYF. The DNA of the CDR3 is TGTGCCAGCAGCCATCCGGGACAGGAGAGAGAGCAGTACTTC.

V usage is TRBV12-5 and J usage is TRBJ1-4; no definite D call. Trimming took 6 bases from V and 0 from J, leaving 11 bases between them. CDR3 length: 15 amino acids. Germline CDR1 LGHNT, CDR2 FRNRAP. The CDR3, as DNA: TGTGCTAGTGGAGCCCCAGAGGCAACTAATGAAAAACTGTTTTTT. Protein product: CASGAPEATNEKLFF.

This sequence joins TRBV11-2 and TRBJ2-7; tentatively, D is TRBD1 (6 bases). CDR1 is SGHAT, CDR2 FQNNGV, per germline. This CDR3 contains 13 residues. Trimming removed 6 bases from V and 4 bases from J, with 13 bases in between. In nucleotides, the CDR3 is TGTGCCAGCAGTTCCAACAGGGAGTACGAGCAGTACTTC. It yields the protein CASSSNREYEQYF.

The chain joins TRBV5-4 to TRBJ1-2; D is possibly TRBD1 (5 bases). Germline V gives CDR1 SGHNT, CDR2 YYREEE (reference sequence). Between the trimmed V and J ends, which lost 4 bases and 8 bases, there was a span of 21 bases. The CDR3 has 15 residues. CDR3 residues: CASSRGTHERQGYTF. The CDR3 region has the DNA TGTGCCAGCAGCCGAGGGACTCACGAAAGGCAGGGCTACACCTTC.

This chain joins TRBV4-1 and TRBJ1-3, with a possible D match to TRBD1 (5 bases). The V gene's germline CDR1 is MGHRA and CDR2 YSYEKL. V was shortened by 1 base and J by 3 bases, with 7 bases between the two germline ends. The CDR3 has 14 residues. The DNA of the CDR3 is TGCGCCAGCAGCCAAGCAAGGGGTGGAAACACCATATATTTT. Amino acids: CASSQARGGNTIYF.

This clone was counted at least ten times. The chain couples TRBV6-1 to TRBJ2-1, with TRBD1 matching over 8 bases. Losses at the gene ends were 4 bases for V and 9 bases for J; bases not matched to a gene: 11. This CDR3 has 15 residues. The germline gives CDR1 MNHNS, CDR2 SASEGT. In DNA, the CDR3 is TGTGCCAGCAGTGGTTCGGCTAGTGGGACAGGTGAGCAGTTCTTC. This gives the protein CASSGSASGTGEQFF.

The chain links TRBV6-5 to TRBJ2-2; TRBD1 agrees at 9 bases. V lost 4 bases and J lost 7; bases outside the gene matches: 10. The CDR3 length is 16 residues. Germline-derived CDR1 and CDR2 are MNHEY and SVGAGI. CDR3 protein: CASSFYRGPPGGELFF. The DNA of the CDR3 is TGTGCCAGCAGTTTCTACAGGGGGCCTCCCGGCGGGGAGCTGTTTTTT.

The V gene is TRBV5-1, the J gene TRBJ2-7, with 8 bases lining up with TRBD2. This CDR3 is built from 16 residues. Germline V gene lookup returns CDR1 SGHRS and CDR2 YFSETQ. The V segment lost 4 bases and the J segment 3 bases; nucleotides outside the gene matches: 12. The DNA for the CDR3 is TGCGCCAGCAGCGCCAATCCCCGACTAGCGATCTACGAGCAGTACTTC. Translating gives CASSANPRLAIYEQYF. The complete variable domain, with remaining parts taken from reference TRBV5-1 and TRBJ2-7, reads KAGVTQTPRYLIKTRGQQVTLSCSPISGHRSVSWYQQTPGQGLQFLFEYFSETQRNKGNFPGRFSGRQFSNSRSEMNVSTLELGDSALYLCASSANPRLAIYEQYFGPGTRLTVT.

A word on this clone: Other DNA sequences of this sample code for an identical CDR3. The chain carries TRBV6-1 and TRBJ2-1, with 13 bases that match TRBD2. Germline values: CDR1 MNHNS, CDR2 SASEGT. The CDR3 is made up of 15 amino acids. Unmatched junction bases numbered 0, after V lost 1 base and J lost 6 bases. The CDR3 region is CASSEGTSGGNEQFF. The CDR3 nucleotides are TGTGCCAGCAGTGAAGGGACTAGCGGGGGCAATGAGCAGTTCTTC.

The chain recombines TRBV4-2 with TRBJ1-2; D remains ambiguous. CDR1 LGHNA and CDR2 YNFKEQ come from the germline V gene. The CDR3 sequence is 11 residues long. Trimming removed 8 bases at V and 7 bases at J, with 11 bases between. The CDR3: CASLAVSGYTF. For the CDR3, the DNA is TGTGCCAGCTTGGCGGTTAGTGGCTACACCTTC.

A single count supports this clone. The chain couples TRBV4-1 to TRBJ2-1; TRBD2 matches 10 bases. The germline gives CDR1 MGHRA, CDR2 YSYEKL. V shed 4 bases and J 6 bases; nucleotides not matched to a gene: 9. This CDR3 region has 16 residues. The DNA of the CDR3 is TGCGCCAGCAGCCTCGGGTTAGCGGGGGGCCCCAATGAGCAGTTCTTC. It yields the protein CASSLGLAGGPNEQFF.

The rearrangement links TRBV30 to TRBJ2-7; no clear D gene. Trimming cost V 2 bases and J 5 bases, with 19 bases left between them. CDR1 GTSNPN and CDR2 SVGIG come from the germline V gene (reference sequence). The CDR3 sequence is 15 residues long. The CDR3 DNA reads TGTGCCTGGAGTTTGCTGGAGAGCCCGTTCCACGAGCAGTACTTC. Protein sequence: CAWSLLESPFHEQYF.

V usage is TRBV7-9 and J usage is TRBJ1-5; D remains ambiguous. There are 17 residues in the CDR3. V shed 5 bases and J shed 2 bases, with 19 bases lying between them. Germline values: CDR1 SEHNR, CDR2 FQNEAQ (reference sequence). The CDR3 reads CASSRDVRGSGNQPQHF. The CDR3 bases are TGTGCCAGCAGCCGCGACGTCCGGGGAAGCGGCAATCAGCCCCAGCATTTT.

CDR3: CATSSSLAGLSYNEQFF. In DNA, the CDR3 is TGTGCCACCAGCAGTTCTCTAGCGGGACTGTCCTACAATGAGCAGTTCTTC. The chain joins TRBV15 to TRBJ2-1; 9 bases agree with TRBD2. V gave up 3 bases and J gave up 1 base; unmatched junction bases: 7. The CDR3 loop spans 17 amino acids. Germline-derived CDR1 and CDR2 are LNHNV and YYDKDF (reference sequence).

The chain recombines TRBV27 with TRBJ2-7; TRBD1 aligns across 9 bases. Per the germline V gene, CDR1 is MNHEY and CDR2 is SMNVEV (reference sequence). The V and J ends lost 5 bases and 2 bases, in that order; junction bases with no gene match: 4. The CDR3 loop spans 14 amino acids. This chain's CDR3 is CASSDRTGAYEQYF. The DNA for the CDR3 is TGTGCCAGCAGTGATCGGACAGGGGCCTACGAGCAGTACTTC.

The chain links TRBV7-9 to TRBJ1-4; D is ambiguous. V lost 5 bases and J lost 7, with 5 bases in between. The CDR3 totals 11 residues. The germline V gene encodes CDR1 SEHNR and CDR2 FQNEAQ (reference sequence). CDR3 in DNA: TGTGCCAGCAGCCCTCTTGAAAAACTGTTTTTT. This gives the protein CASSPLEKLFF. The full variable domain, with the rest looked up from reference TRBV7-9 and TRBJ1-4, is DTGVSQNPRHKITKRGQNVTFRCDPISEHNRLYWYRQTLGQGPEFLTYFQNEAQLEKSRLLSDRFSAERPKGSFSTLEIQRTEQGDSAMYLCASSPLEKLFFGSGTQLSVL.

This CDR3 reads CASSVHRAADIQYF. The DNA for the CDR3 is TGTGCCAGCAGCGTTCACAGGGCTGCGGACATTCAGTACTTC. The J gene is TRBJ2-4, the V gene TRBV11-2, with D possibly TRBD1 on 6 matching bases. In germline, CDR1 is SGHAT, CDR2 FQNNGV. The CDR3 is 14 residues long. The germline V and J ends were trimmed by 5 bases and 8 bases, with 16 bases remaining between them.